The T cell receptor beta chain described here comes from a study of cytomegalovirus exposure and HLA in healthy donors. Study observations and caveats: It was reportedly the case that the classifier diagnosed cytomegalovirus status with high specificity and sensitivity. Sequencing artifact likely explains a cluster of highly shared sequence variants.

Vbeta (60) and Jbeta (13) primers were used in the PCR. TCRdb keeps only in-frame clones here, not all; method: immunoSEQ multiplex PCR. The data show about 91,000 clones, roughly 86% seen once. These donors, healthy bone marrow donors, were studied. Of note for this clone: Its matching antigen is unknown.

This sequence originates from a man aged 30-40 years in good health and CMV-seropositive. The sample was PBMCs.

The chain's CDR3 is CASTAAGVEQYF. The DNA for the CDR3 is TGTGCCAGCACCGCGGCGGGGGTCGAGCAGTACTTC. The chain links TRBV28 to TRBJ2-7; 7 bases are shared with TRBD2. V trimming: 7 bases; J trimming: 6 bases; junction bases outside the gene matches: 6. This CDR3 is 12 amino acids long. Germline loops: CDR1 MDHEN, CDR2 SYDVKM. Full variable domain (missing parts from reference TRBV28 and TRBJ2-7): DVKVTQSSRYLVKRTGEKVFLECVQDMDHENMFWYRQDPGLGLRLIYFSYDVKMKEKGDIPEGYSVSREKKERFSLILESASTNQTSMYLCASTAAGVEQYFGPGTRLTVT.